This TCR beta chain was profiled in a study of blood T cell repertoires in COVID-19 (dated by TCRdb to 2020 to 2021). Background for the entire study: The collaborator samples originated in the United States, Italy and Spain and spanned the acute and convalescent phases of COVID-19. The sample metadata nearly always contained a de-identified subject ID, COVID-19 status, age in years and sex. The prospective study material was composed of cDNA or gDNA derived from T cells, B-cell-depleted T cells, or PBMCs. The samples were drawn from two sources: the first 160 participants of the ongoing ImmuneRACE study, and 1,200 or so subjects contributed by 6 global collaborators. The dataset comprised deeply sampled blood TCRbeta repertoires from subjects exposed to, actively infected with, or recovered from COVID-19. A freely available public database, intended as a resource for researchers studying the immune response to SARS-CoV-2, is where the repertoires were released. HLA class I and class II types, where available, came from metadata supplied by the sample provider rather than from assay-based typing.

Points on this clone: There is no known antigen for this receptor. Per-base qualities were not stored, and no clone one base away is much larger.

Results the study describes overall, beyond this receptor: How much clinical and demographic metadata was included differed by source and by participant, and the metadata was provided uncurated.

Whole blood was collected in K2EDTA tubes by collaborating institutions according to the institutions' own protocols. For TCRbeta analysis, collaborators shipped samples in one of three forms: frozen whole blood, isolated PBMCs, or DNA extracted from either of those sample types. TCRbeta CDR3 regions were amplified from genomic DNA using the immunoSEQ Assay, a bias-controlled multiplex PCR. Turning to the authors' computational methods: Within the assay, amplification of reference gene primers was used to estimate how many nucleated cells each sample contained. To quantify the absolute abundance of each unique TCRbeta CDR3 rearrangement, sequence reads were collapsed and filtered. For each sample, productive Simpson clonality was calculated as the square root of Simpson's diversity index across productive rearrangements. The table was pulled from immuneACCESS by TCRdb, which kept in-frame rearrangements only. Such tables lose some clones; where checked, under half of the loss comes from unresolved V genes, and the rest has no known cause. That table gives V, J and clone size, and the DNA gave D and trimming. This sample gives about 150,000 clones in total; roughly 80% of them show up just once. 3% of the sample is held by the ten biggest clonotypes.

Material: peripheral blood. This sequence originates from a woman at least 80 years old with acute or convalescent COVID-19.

Here is the DNA: TGTGCCAGCAGCTTAGCCGAAGGGGTGAACACTGAAGCTTTCTTT. It is translated as CASSLAEGVNTEAFF. The sequence joins TRBV7-8 to TRBJ1-1; perhaps TRBD1 is the D gene, with 5 bases matching. Looking up the germline V gene yields CDR1 SGHVS and CDR2 FQNEAQ. There are 15 amino acids in the CDR3, from cysteine to phenylalanine inclusive. Only the CDR3 portion is preserved as DNA: 45 bases, with reading frame beginning at the first base. Relative to germline, V is 0 bases shorter and J is 0 bases shorter, with 8 bases between their ends.